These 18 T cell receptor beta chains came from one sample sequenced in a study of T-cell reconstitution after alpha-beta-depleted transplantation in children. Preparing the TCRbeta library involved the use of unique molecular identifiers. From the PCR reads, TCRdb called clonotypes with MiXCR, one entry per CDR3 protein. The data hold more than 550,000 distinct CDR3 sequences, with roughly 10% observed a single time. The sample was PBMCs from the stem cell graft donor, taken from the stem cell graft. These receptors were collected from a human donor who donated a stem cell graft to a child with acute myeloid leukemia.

The CDR3 region has the DNA TGCAGTGCTCCTGGGACTTCCAATGAGCAGTTCTTC. Amino acid sequence: CSAPGTSNEQFF. The chain couples TRBV20-1 to TRBJ2-1, with a tentative D call TRBD2 (6 bases). Germline V gene data show CDR1 as DFQATT and CDR2 as SNEGSKA (reference sequence). The CDR3 contains 12 residues. Trimming took off 5 bases at V and 6 bases at J, with 11 bases between the two ends.

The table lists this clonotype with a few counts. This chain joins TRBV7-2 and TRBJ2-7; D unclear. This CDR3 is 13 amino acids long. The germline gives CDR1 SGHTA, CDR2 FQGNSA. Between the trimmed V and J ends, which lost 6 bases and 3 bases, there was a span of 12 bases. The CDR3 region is CASRPPDGYEQYF. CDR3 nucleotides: TGTGCCAGCAGACCCCCCGACGGCTACGAGCAGTACTTC.

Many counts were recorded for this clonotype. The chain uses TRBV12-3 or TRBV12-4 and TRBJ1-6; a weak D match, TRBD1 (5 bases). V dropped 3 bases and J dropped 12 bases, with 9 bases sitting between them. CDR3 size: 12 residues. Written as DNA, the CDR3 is TGTGCCAGCAGTTTCCCCGGGGGACCCCTCCACTTT. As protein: CASSFPGGPLHF.

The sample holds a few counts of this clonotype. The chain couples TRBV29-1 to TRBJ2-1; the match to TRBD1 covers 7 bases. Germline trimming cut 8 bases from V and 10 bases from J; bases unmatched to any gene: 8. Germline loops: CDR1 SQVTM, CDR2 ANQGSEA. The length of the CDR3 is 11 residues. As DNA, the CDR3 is TGCAGCCCCTGGACAGGATGGGAGCAGTTCTTC. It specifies CSPWTGWEQFF.

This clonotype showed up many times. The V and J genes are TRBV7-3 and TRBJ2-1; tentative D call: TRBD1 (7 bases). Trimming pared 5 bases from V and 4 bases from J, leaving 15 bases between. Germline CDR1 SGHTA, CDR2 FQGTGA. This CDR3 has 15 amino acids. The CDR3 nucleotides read TGTGCCAGCAGCCGCGGGACAGAGAGTTACAATGAGCAGTTCTTC. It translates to CASSRGTESYNEQFF.

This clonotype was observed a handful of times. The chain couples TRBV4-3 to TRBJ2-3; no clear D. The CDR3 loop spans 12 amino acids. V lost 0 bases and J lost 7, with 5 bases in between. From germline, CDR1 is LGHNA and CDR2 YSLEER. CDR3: CASSQDPYTQYF. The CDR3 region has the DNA TGCGCCAGCAGCCAAGATCCGTATACGCAGTATTTT.

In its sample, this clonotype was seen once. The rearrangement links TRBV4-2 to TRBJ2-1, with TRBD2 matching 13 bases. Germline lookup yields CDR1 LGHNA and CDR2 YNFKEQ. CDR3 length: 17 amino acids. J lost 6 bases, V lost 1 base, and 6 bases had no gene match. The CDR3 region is CASSQALGTSGTNEQFF. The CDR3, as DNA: TGTGCCAGCAGCCAAGCTCTAGGGACTAGCGGGACCAATGAGCAGTTCTTC.

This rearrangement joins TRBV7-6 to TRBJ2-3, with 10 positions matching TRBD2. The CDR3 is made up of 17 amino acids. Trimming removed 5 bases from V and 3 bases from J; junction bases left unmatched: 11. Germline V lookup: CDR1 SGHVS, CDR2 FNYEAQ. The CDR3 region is CASSRNLPSGSTDTQYF. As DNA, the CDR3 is TGTGCCAGCAGCCGAAACCTCCCTAGCGGGAGTACAGATACGCAGTATTTT.

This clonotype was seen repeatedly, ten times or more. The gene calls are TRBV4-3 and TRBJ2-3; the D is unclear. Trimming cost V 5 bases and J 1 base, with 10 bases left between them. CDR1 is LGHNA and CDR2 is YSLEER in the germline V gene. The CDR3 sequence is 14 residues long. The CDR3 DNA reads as TGCGCCAGCAGCGCCATCTCCCGCACAGATACGCAGTATTTT. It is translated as CASSAISRTDTQYF.

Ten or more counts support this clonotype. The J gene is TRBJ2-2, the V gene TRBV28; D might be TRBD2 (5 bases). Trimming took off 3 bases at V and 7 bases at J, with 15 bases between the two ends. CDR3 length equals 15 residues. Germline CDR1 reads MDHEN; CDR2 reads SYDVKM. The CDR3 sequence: CASSLVPGTGGELFF. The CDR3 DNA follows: TGTGCCAGCAGTTTGGTACCGGGAACTGGCGGGGAGCTGTTTTTT.

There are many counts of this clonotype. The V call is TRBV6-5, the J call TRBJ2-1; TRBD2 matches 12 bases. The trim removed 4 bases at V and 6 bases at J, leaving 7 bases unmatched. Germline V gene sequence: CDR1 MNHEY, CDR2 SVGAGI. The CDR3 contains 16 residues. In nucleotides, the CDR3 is TGTGCCAGCAGTTTTCGGACTAGCGGGACACTCAATGAGCAGTTCTTC. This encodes CASSFRTSGTLNEQFF.

CDR3 sequence (DNA): TGCAGCGTGGGAGGGGGAACTAATGAAAAACTGTTTTTT. Protein sequence: CSVGGGTNEKLFF. This sequence joins TRBV29-1 and TRBJ1-4; D possibly corresponds to TRBD1 (6 bases). Germline V gene sequence: CDR1 SQVTM, CDR2 ANQGSEA. The CDR3 length is 13 residues. The V and J ends lost 6 bases and 1 base respectively, with 9 bases between them.

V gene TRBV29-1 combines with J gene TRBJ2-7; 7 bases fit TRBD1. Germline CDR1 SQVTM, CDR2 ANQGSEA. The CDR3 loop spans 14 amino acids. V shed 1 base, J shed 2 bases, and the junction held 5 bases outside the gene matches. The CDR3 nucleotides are TGCAGCGTTGAAGGGGTCGGACAGGCCTACGAGCAGTACTTC. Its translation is CSVEGVGQAYEQYF.

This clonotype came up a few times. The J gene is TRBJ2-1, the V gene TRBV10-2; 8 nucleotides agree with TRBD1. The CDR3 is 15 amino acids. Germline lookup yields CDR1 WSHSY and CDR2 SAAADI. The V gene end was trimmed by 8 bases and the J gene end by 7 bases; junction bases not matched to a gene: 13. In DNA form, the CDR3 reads TGCGCCAGCTTCCCCCAGGGGGCTATGGATAATGAGCAGTTCTTC. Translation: CASFPQGAMDNEQFF.

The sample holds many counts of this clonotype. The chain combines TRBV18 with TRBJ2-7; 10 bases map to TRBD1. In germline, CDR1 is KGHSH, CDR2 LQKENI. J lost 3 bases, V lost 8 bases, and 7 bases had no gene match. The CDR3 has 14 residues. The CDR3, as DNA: TGTGCCAGCAGCCGGACAGGGGGGGACTACGAGCAGTACTTC. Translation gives CASSRTGGDYEQYF. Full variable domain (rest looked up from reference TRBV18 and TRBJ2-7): NAGVMQNPRHLVRRRGQEARLRCSPMKGHSHVYWYRQLPEEGLKFMVYLQKENIIDESGMPKERFSAEFPKEGPSILRIQQVVRGDSAAYFCASSRTGGDYEQYFGPGTRLTVT.

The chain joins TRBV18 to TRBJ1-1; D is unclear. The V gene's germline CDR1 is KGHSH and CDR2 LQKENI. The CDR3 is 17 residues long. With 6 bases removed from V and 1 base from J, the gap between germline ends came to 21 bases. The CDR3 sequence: CASSISPPQGGNTEAFF. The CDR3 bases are TGTGCCAGCTCTATCTCCCCTCCACAAGGCGGGAACACTGAAGCTTTCTTT.

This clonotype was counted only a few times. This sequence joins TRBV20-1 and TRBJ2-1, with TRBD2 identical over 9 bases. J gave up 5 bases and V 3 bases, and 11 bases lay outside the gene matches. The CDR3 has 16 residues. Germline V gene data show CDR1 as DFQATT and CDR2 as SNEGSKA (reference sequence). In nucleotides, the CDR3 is TGCAGTGCTAGTGGAAGACTAGCGGCCATACACAATGAGCAGTTCTTC. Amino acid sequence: CSASGRLAAIHNEQFF.

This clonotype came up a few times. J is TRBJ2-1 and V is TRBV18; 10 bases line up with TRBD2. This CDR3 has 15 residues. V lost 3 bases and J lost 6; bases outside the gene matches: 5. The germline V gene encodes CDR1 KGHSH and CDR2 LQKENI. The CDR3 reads CASSPTSGFSNEQFF. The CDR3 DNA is TGTGCCAGCTCACCGACTAGCGGGTTTAGCAATGAGCAGTTCTTC.